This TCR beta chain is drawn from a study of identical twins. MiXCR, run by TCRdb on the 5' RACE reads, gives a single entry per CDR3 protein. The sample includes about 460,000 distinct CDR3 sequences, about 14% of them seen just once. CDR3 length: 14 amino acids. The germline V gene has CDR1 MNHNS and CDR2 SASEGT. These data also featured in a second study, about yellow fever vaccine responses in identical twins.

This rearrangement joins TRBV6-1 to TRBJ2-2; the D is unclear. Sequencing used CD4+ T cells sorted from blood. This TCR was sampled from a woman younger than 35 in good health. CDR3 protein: CATSGRRDTGELFF. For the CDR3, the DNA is TGTGCTACCTCGGGCAGGAGAGACACCGGGGAGCTGTTTTTT.